Presented here are 28 T cell receptor beta chains from one specimen sequenced in a study of blood T cell repertoires in COVID-19. Sequencing was performed with immunoSEQ multiplex PCR; in TCRdb, only in-frame clones are kept and a portion is missing. The data contain a few hundred thousand clones, 87% of them seen just once; the ten biggest clones take up 8.9%. The sequenced material came from PBMCs or T cells enriched from blood (not recorded which). These receptors originate from a woman under 30 who had recovered from COVID-19.

The rearrangement links TRBV7-6 to TRBJ2-1; TRBD2 agrees at 9 bases. V was pared by 1 base and J by 4 bases, with 8 bases of the junction left unmatched. Germline V lookup: CDR1 SGHVS, CDR2 FNYEAQ. CDR3 length: 17 amino acids. CDR3 coding DNA: TGTGCCAGCAGCTTAGGACTAGCGGAGGGACTTTACAATGAGCAGTTCTTC. Its protein product is CASSLGLAEGLYNEQFF.

The chain combines TRBV7-2 with TRBJ1-2, with TRBD1 as a possible D gene (6 bases). Germline V gene data show CDR1 as SGHTA and CDR2 as FQGNSA. V lost 0 bases, J lost 7 bases, and 15 bases lay in between. This CDR3 is built from 15 residues. CDR3 nucleotides: TGTGCCAGCAGCTTAGCGCTATTAGGGGGTGGTGGCTACACCTTC. Amino acid sequence: CASSLALLGGGGYTF.

The chain uses TRBV5-6 and TRBJ2-1, with D tentatively TRBD1 (6 bases). The CDR3 totals 14 residues. The germline CDR1 and CDR2 sequences are SGHDT and YYEEEE. Trimming shortened V by 4 bases and J by 4 bases, and 12 bases separated the two germline ends. DNA for the CDR3: TGTGCCAGCAGCACCAACAGGGTGTACAATGAGCAGTTCTTC. It codes for CASSTNRVYNEQFF.

The CDR3: CASSLGGQNAYEQYF. The DNA for the CDR3 is TGTGCCAGCAGTTTAGGCGGGCAGAACGCCTACGAGCAGTACTTC. The chain links TRBV28 to TRBJ2-7; D possibly corresponds to TRBD2 (5 bases). V was shortened by 2 bases and J by 2 bases, with 13 bases between the two germline ends. The length of the CDR3 is 15 residues. Germline V gene lookup returns CDR1 MDHEN and CDR2 SYDVKM.

The rearrangement links TRBV7-2 to TRBJ1-1, with 7 positions matching TRBD1. With 1 base clipped from V and 0 bases from J, the junction kept 5 bases outside the gene matches. The germline gives CDR1 SGHTA, CDR2 FQGNSA. The CDR3 is made up of 16 amino acids. DNA of the CDR3: TGTGCCAGCAGCTTAGTGGGACAGAGAATGAACACTGAAGCTTTCTTT. Its protein is CASSLVGQRMNTEAFF.

The rearrangement joins TRBV6-4 to TRBJ2-7; TRBD2 matches at 8 bases. There are 18 residues in the CDR3. V gave up 4 bases and J gave up 0 bases; unmatched junction bases: 14. Per germline, CDR1 MRHNA and CDR2 SNTAGT. CDR3 sequence: CASSVGGVPSESSYEQYF. DNA of the CDR3: TGTGCCAGCAGTGTCGGGGGGGTCCCTAGCGAGAGCTCCTACGAGCAGTACTTC.

The chain combines TRBV29-1 with TRBJ2-7; 12 bases match TRBD2. With V trimmed by 7 bases and J by 4 bases, 11 bases remained unmatched. In germline, CDR1 is SQVTM, CDR2 ANQGSEA. The length of the CDR3 is 15 residues. CDR3 sequence: CSAVPSGRAGYEQYF. The CDR3 coding sequence is TGCAGCGCCGTGCCTAGCGGGAGGGCCGGGTACGAGCAGTACTTC.

The chain recombines TRBV28 with TRBJ2-7; D is unresolved. Germline CDR1 and CDR2: MDHEN and SYDVKM. The length of the CDR3 is 13 residues. Trimming stripped 7 bases from V and 7 bases from J, with 17 bases between. CDR3 protein: CASTILGRREQYF. CDR3 bases: TGTGCCAGCACCATCCTTGGCCGTCGAGAGCAGTACTTC.

The chain uses TRBV9 and TRBJ2-1; TRBD1 might be the D (6 bases). V lost 2 bases to trimming and J lost 2 bases, with 17 bases between them. CDR1 and CDR2 from the germline V gene are SGDLS and YYNGEE. The CDR3 consists of 17 residues. The CDR3 nucleotides are TGTGCCAGCAGCGTCTCCGGGACATCGTCTACCTACAATGAGCAGTTCTTC. Amino acids: CASSVSGTSSTYNEQFF.

The chain has TRBV14 and TRBJ2-1, with 8 bases fitting TRBD1. There are 17 residues in the CDR3. J lost 6 bases, V lost 1 base, and 11 bases had no gene match. In germline, CDR1 is SGHDN, CDR2 FVKESK. The CDR3 here is CASSQVAVDRAGNEQFF. The CDR3 region has the DNA TGTGCCAGCAGCCAAGTTGCGGTGGACAGGGCGGGCAATGAGCAGTTCTTC.

The chain carries TRBV28 and TRBJ1-4, with 9 nucleotides matching TRBD1. This CDR3 region has 15 residues. The V segment lost 6 bases and the J segment 5 bases; nucleotides outside the gene matches: 7. Germline V lookup: CDR1 MDHEN, CDR2 SYDVKM. CDR3 residues: CASSQTGGGNEKLFF. The CDR3 nucleotides are TGTGCCAGCAGCCAAACAGGGGGCGGGAATGAAAAACTGTTTTTT.

The chain links TRBV6-7 to TRBJ1-1; D call uncertain. TRBV6-7 is an open reading frame whose function is uncertain. This CDR3 has 15 amino acids. Trimming took off 6 bases at V and 0 bases at J, with 14 bases between the two ends. CDR3 DNA sequence: TGTGCCAGCAGCTTACTCGTGTACTTGAACACTGAAGCTTTCTTT. Translating it yields CASSLLVYLNTEAFF.

The chain is built from TRBV4-1 and TRBJ1-4; TRBD1 matches 8 bases. V was clipped by 4 bases and J by 8 bases; unmatched bases: 9. CDR1 and CDR2 from the germline V gene are MGHRA and YSYEKL. The CDR3 runs to 15 residues. The CDR3 coding sequence is TGCGCCAGCAGCCGAGAAGGACAGGGAGACGAAAAACTGTTTTTT. Translated, it gives CASSREGQGDEKLFF.

The V and J genes are TRBV9 and TRBJ1-1; D is possibly TRBD1 (6 bases). CDR1 and CDR2 (germline): SGDLS, YYNGEE. Trimming stripped 2 bases from V and 4 bases from J, with 12 bases between. This CDR3 region has 14 residues. The CDR3 DNA is TGTGCCAGCAGCGTGGGCAACAGGGCCACTGAAGCTTTCTTT. Translating gives CASSVGNRATEAFF.

In its sample, this clone was seen once. V gene TRBV7-9 combines with J gene TRBJ2-1; 10 bases align to TRBD1. CDR1 and CDR2 (germline): SEHNR, FQNEAQ (reference sequence). The CDR3 sequence is 16 residues long. With V trimmed by 5 bases and J by 9 bases, 13 bases remained unmatched. The CDR3 coding sequence is TGTGCCAGCAGCCGCCCCGGGGACAGGGGTTGGAGTGAGCAGTTCTTC. It codes for CASSRPGDRGWSEQFF.

The chain links TRBV4-2 to TRBJ2-3, with 14 bases fitting TRBD2. Germline CDR1 is LGHNA and CDR2 is YNFKEQ. This CDR3 spans 18 amino acids. Trimming cost V 1 base and J 0 bases; bases outside gene matches: 3. The CDR3 bases are TGTGCCAGCAGCCAAGCTGGACTAGCGGGGGGCAGCACAGATACGCAGTATTTT. Amino acids: CASSQAGLAGGSTDTQYF.

The chain recombines TRBV28 with TRBJ2-7; 9 bases fit TRBD1. The ends lost 5 bases at V and 8 bases at J; junction bases unmatched: 13. The germline CDR1 and CDR2 sequences are MDHEN and SYDVKM. The CDR3 spans 15 residues. CDR3: CASSNPFTGGLKQYF. The CDR3 DNA follows: TGTGCCAGCAGTAACCCCTTTACAGGGGGCTTAAAGCAGTACTTC.

The V call is TRBV2, the J call TRBJ2-7; 8 nucleotides agree with TRBD1. The V gene end was trimmed by 10 bases and the J gene end by 2 bases; junction bases not matched to a gene: 7. The CDR3 is made up of 13 amino acids. Per germline, CDR1 SNHLY and CDR2 FYNNEI. In nucleotides, the CDR3 is TGTGCCACAACAGGGGGTCCTACCTACGAGCAGTACTTC. This translates into CATTGGPTYEQYF.

This clone has a single count. The V and J genes are TRBV3-1 (or the pseudogene TRBV3-2) and TRBJ1-2, with a possible D match to TRBD1 (5 bases). This CDR3 has 15 residues. Germline V lookup: CDR1 LGHDT, CDR2 YNNKEL (reference sequence). The V end was cut by 1 base, the J end by 8 bases, with 17 bases between. CDR3 DNA: TGTGCCAGCAGCCAAGGGTCGGGCTTCGCAGGGGGCTACACCTTC. It is translated as CASSQGSGFAGGYTF.

The genes are TRBV11-2 and TRBJ1-2, with 7 bases that match TRBD1. CDR3 length equals 13 residues. CDR1 is SGHAT and CDR2 is FQNNGV in the germline V gene. Germline trimming cut 5 bases from V and 2 bases from J; bases unmatched to any gene: 2. CDR3 coding DNA: TGTGCCAGCAGCCGGGGACAGAACTATGGCTACACCTTC. It yields the protein CASSRGQNYGYTF.

This chain connects TRBV30 to TRBJ2-3; weak D call: TRBD1 (6 bases). Germline V lookup: CDR1 GTSNPN, CDR2 SVGIG (reference sequence). V shed 0 bases and J shed 2 bases, with 21 bases lying between them. This CDR3 is 18 amino acids long. The CDR3 loop is CAWSVITRDTIFTDTQYF. CDR3 DNA: TGTGCCTGGAGTGTCATAACCAGGGACACTATATTCACAGATACGCAGTATTTT.

The chain recombines TRBV11-2 with TRBJ2-1; D gene unclear. The length of the CDR3 is 13 residues. Germline loops: CDR1 SGHAT, CDR2 FQNNGV. V lost 5 bases and J lost 4, with 9 bases in between. The CDR3 coding sequence is TGTGCCAGCAGCCCTAACGGGTACAATGAGCAGTTCTTC. Its protein is CASSPNGYNEQFF.

As regards this clone: This sample also contains other DNA sequences that code for the same CDR3. The rearrangement uses TRBV5-4 and TRBJ1-2, with D possibly TRBD1 on 6 matching bases. The CDR3 runs 14 residues. V was shortened by 0 bases and J by 0 bases, with 6 bases between the two germline ends. Germline-derived CDR1 and CDR2 are SGHNT and YYREEE (reference sequence). CDR3 nucleotide sequence: TGTGCCAGCAGCTTGGGGACAGCTAACTATGGCTACACCTTC. Amino acids: CASSLGTANYGYTF.

This clone was seen once. The chain links TRBV12-3 or TRBV12-4 to TRBJ1-2; the match to TRBD1 covers 7 bases. The junction had 8 bases not matched to a gene; V was cut back by 6 bases and J by 7 bases. The CDR3 has 13 amino acids. The CDR3 DNA reads TGTGCCAGCAGGACCACAGGGGTGGGTGGCTACACCTTC. It yields the protein CASRTTGVGGYTF.

Concerning this clone: Other nucleotide sequences from this sample produce the same CDR3. The genes are TRBV6-1 and TRBJ1-4; the match to TRBD1 covers 9 bases. Looked up from germline, CDR1 is MNHNS and CDR2 is SASEGT. The CDR3 is 15 residues long. The V gene end was trimmed by 2 bases and the J gene end by 6 bases; junction bases not matched to a gene: 4. The CDR3 reads CASSEPGTGYEKLFF. The CDR3 region has the DNA TGTGCCAGCAGTGAACCCGGGACAGGGTATGAAAAACTGTTTTTT.

The chain employs TRBV4-1 and TRBJ2-1; TRBD2 aligns across 11 bases. Losses at the gene ends were 3 bases for V and 8 bases for J; bases not matched to a gene: 15. The germline CDR1 and CDR2 sequences are MGHRA and YSYEKL. The CDR3 is 18 amino acids. CDR3 protein: CASSHSGLAGPTGHEQFF. Written as DNA, the CDR3 is TGCGCCAGCAGCCACTCCGGACTAGCGGGTCCCACTGGCCATGAGCAGTTCTTC.

The V and J genes are TRBV4-2 and TRBJ2-3; D is unresolved. The CDR3 covers 15 residues. The germline V gene has CDR1 LGHNA and CDR2 YNFKEQ. Trimming removed 2 bases from V and 0 bases from J, with 9 bases in between. The CDR3 DNA follows: TGTGCCAGCAGCCAACCGAGGCTCAGCACAGATACGCAGTATTTT. Protein product: CASSQPRLSTDTQYF.

The chain employs TRBV29-1 and TRBJ2-1, with a possible D match to TRBD1 (6 bases). V gave up 4 bases and J gave up 0 bases, with 22 bases separating them. The CDR3 has 18 residues. Germline CDR1 reads SQVTM; CDR2 reads ANQGSEA. In DNA, the CDR3 is TGCAGCGTTGTGGGCCTTTCGAGGGACATTCGCTCCTACAATGAGCAGTTCTTC. Its translation: CSVVGLSRDIRSYNEQFF.